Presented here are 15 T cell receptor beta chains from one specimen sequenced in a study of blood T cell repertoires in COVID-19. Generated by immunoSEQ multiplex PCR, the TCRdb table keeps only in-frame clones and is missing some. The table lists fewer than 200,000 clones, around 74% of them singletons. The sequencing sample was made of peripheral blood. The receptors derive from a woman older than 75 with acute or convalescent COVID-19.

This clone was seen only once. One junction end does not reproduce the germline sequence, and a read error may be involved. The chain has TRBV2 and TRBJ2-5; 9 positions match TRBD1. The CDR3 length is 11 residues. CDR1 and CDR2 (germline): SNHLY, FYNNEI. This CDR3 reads CASSPDRGSNF. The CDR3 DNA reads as TGTGCCAGCAGCCCCGACAGGGGGTCAAACTTC.

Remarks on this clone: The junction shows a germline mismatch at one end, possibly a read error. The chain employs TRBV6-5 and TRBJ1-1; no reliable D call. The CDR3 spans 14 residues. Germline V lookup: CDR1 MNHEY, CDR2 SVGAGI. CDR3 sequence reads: CASDLTGGNAEAFF. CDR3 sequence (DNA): TGTGCCAGCGACCTCACCGGCGGGAACGCTGAAGCTTTCTTT.

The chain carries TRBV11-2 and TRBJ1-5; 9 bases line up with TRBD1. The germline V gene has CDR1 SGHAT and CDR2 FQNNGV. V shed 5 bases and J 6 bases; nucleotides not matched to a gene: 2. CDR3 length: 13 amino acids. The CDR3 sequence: CASSPDRGQPQHF. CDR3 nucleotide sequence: TGTGCCAGCAGCCCGGACAGGGGTCAGCCCCAGCATTTT.

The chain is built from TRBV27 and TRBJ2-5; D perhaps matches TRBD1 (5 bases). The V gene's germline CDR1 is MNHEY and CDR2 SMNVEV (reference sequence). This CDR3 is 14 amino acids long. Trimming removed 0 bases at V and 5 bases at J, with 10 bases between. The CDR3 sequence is CASSLSGVAETQYF. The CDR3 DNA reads TGTGCCAGCAGTTTATCAGGGGTTGCCGAGACCCAGTACTTC.

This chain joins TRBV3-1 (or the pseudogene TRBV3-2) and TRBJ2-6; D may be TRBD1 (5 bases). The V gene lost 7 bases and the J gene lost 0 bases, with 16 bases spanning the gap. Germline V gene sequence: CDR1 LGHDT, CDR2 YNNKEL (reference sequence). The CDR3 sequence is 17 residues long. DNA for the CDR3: TGTGCCAGCACACAACAGGCCGGTCTCTCTGGGGCCAACGTCCTGACTTTC. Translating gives CASTQQAGLSGANVLTF.

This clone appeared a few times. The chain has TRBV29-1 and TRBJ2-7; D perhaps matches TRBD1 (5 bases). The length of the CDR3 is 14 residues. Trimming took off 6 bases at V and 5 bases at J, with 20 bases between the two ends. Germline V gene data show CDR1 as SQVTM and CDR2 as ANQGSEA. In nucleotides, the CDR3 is TGCAGCGTCATACGCGATTACGACAGCAACGAGCAGTACTTC. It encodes CSVIRDYDSNEQYF.

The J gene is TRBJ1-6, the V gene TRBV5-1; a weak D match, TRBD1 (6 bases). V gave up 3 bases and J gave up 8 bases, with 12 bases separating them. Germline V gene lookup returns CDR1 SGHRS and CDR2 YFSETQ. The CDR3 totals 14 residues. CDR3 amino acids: CASSWQGRDSPLHF. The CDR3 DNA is TGCGCCAGCAGCTGGCAGGGGAGAGATTCACCCCTCCACTTT.

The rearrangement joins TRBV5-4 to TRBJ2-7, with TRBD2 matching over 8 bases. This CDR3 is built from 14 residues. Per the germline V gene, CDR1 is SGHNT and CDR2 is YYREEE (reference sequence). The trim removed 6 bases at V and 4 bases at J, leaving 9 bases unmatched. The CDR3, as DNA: TGTGCCAGCAAGCGGGGGCTGATGGGGTACGAGCAGTACTTC. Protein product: CASKRGLMGYEQYF.

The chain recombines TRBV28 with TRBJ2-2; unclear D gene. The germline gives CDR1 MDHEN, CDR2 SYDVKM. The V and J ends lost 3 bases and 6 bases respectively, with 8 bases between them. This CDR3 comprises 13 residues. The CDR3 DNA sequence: TGTGCCAGCAGTTTTGCGATGGCCGGGGAGCTGTTTTTT. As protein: CASSFAMAGELFF.

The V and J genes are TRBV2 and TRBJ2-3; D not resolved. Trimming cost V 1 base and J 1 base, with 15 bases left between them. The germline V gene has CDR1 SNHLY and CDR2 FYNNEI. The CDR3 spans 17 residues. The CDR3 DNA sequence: TGTGCCAGCAGTGAAGAAACCGGCGAAACAGGCACAGATACGCAGTATTTT. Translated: CASSEETGETGTDTQYF.

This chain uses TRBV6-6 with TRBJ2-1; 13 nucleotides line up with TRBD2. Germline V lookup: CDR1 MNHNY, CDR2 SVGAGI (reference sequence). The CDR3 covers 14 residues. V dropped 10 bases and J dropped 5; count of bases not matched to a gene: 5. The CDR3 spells CATVGLAGNNEQFF. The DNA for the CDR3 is TGTGCCACCGTGGGACTAGCGGGAAACAATGAGCAGTTCTTC.

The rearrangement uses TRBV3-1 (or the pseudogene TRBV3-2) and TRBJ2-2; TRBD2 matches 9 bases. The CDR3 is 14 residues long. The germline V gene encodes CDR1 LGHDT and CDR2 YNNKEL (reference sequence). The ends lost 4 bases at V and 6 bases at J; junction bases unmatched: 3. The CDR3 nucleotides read TGTGCCAGCAGCCGAGCGGGGGGCCCCGGGGAGCTGTTTTTT. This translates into CASSRAGGPGELFF.

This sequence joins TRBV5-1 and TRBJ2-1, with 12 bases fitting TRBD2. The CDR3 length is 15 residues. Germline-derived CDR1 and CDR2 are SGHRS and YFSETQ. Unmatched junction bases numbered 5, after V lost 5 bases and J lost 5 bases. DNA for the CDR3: TGCGCCAGCAGGGAACTAGCGGGAGGCGACAATGAGCAGTTCTTC. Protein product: CASRELAGGDNEQFF. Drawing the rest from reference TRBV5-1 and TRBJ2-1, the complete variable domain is KAGVTQTPRYLIKTRGQQVTLSCSPISGHRSVSWYQQTPGQGLQFLFEYFSETQRNKGNFPGRFSGRQFSNSRSEMNVSTLELGDSALYLCASRELAGGDNEQFFGPGTRLTVL.

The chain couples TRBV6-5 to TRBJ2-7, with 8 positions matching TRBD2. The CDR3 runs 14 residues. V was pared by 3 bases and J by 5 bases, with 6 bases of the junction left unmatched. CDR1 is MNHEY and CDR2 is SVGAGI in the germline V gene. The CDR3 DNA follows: TGTGCCAGCAGTTATCGTAGCGGGAACGACGAGCAGTACTTC. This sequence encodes CASSYRSGNDEQYF.

The CDR3 DNA reads as TGTGCCAGTAGTATCGGGACAGGGTTTGAAAAACTGTTTTTT. It yields the protein CASSIGTGFEKLFF. The chain employs TRBV19 and TRBJ1-4; 9 bases align to TRBD1. After removal of 3 bases from V and 7 bases from J, the junction contained 3 bases not matched to a gene. This CDR3 contains 14 residues. From germline, CDR1 is LNHDA and CDR2 SQIVND (reference sequence).